Below are 32 T cell receptor beta chains sequenced from a single sample in a study of blood T cell repertoires in COVID-19. Measured with immunoSEQ multiplex PCR; TCRdb has only the in-frame clones, and not every one. The sample has roughly 48,000 clones; more than 80% are singletons. The sequenced material came from peripheral blood. The origin of the receptors is a man between 60 and 75 years old with COVID-19, enrolled during active disease.

This rearrangement joins TRBV18 to TRBJ1-1; D unclear. V lost 2 bases and J 0 bases, leaving 16 bases between the germline ends. The CDR3 runs to 17 residues. Germline-derived CDR1 and CDR2 are KGHSH and LQKENI. The CDR3 DNA reads TGTGCCAGCTCACCATTCCACAGTAAATTCATGAACACTGAAGCTTTCTTT. It is translated as CASSPFHSKFMNTEAFF.

This chain joins TRBV9 and TRBJ2-7; possible D gene TRBD1, 5 bases. CDR1 is SGDLS, CDR2 YYNGEE, per germline. V lost 2 bases and J lost 3, with 12 bases in between. The CDR3 is made up of 14 amino acids. CDR3 region: CASSVARANYEQYF. Here the CDR3 DNA reads TGTGCCAGCAGCGTTGCCAGGGCCAACTACGAGCAGTACTTC.

The chain couples TRBV27 to TRBJ2-7; D is undetermined. The CDR3 totals 13 residues. V was shortened by 1 base and J by 6 bases, with 10 bases between the two germline ends. The germline CDR1 and CDR2 sequences are MNHEY and SMNVEV (reference sequence). The CDR3 spells CASSLLVDREQYF. In nucleotides, the CDR3 is TGTGCCAGCAGTTTATTAGTAGATCGCGAGCAGTACTTC.

The chain combines TRBV19 with TRBJ2-1; TRBD1 aligns across 10 bases. This CDR3 contains 20 residues. V trimming: 5 bases; J trimming: 0 bases; junction bases outside the gene matches: 16. Germline CDR1 is LNHDA and CDR2 is SQIVND (reference sequence). Written as DNA, the CDR3 is TGTGCCAGTAGTGGCCGGACAGGGGGTCCCACCTTGAGCTCCTACAATGAGCAGTTCTTC. Translation gives CASSGRTGGPTLSSYNEQFF.

This clone was counted between two and nine times. This CDR3 is CASSSFTQYF. CDR3 DNA: TGTGCCAGCAGCTCCTTCACCCAGTACTTC. The chain carries TRBV7-2 and TRBJ2-5, with D unclear. This CDR3 is built from 10 residues. Trimming removed 4 bases at V and 8 bases at J, with 5 bases between. Per the germline V gene, CDR1 is SGHTA and CDR2 is FQGNSA.

The chain combines TRBV7-9 with TRBJ2-5; possible D gene TRBD2, 5 bases. The CDR3 contains 12 residues. The germline V gene encodes CDR1 SEHNR and CDR2 FQNEAQ (reference sequence). Trimming left V 8 bases short and J 5 bases short, with 12 bases between. The CDR3 reads CASRRTLETQYF. For the CDR3, the DNA is TGTGCCAGCCGGAGGACCTTGGAGACCCAGTACTTC.

The chain carries TRBV5-4 and TRBJ1-2; the match to TRBD1 covers 9 bases. Trimming took 4 bases from V and 2 from J; bases not matched to a gene: 6. CDR3 length: 15 amino acids. The germline V gene has CDR1 SGHNT and CDR2 YYREEE (reference sequence). CDR3 bases: TGTGCCAGCAGCCCGGGACAGGGAAGGAACTATGGCTACACCTTC. Translation: CASSPGQGRNYGYTF.

The chain links TRBV15 to TRBJ2-1, with 8 bases aligning to TRBD2. Trimming removed 3 bases from V and 9 bases from J; junction bases left unmatched: 7. The germline gives CDR1 LNHNV, CDR2 YYDKDF (reference sequence). The CDR3 has 14 amino acids. CDR3 loop: CATSREAGVGEQFF. CDR3 DNA: TGTGCCACCAGCAGGGAAGCGGGAGTAGGTGAGCAGTTCTTC.

The chain uses TRBV5-1 and TRBJ1-1, with 8 positions matching TRBD1. The V and J ends lost 2 bases and 5 bases, in that order; junction bases with no gene match: 8. Germline V CDR1 and CDR2: SGHRS, YFSETQ. This CDR3 has 15 residues. The CDR3 DNA is TGCGCCAGCAGCTTCTACGGACAGGGAATAACTGAAGCTTTCTTT. Its protein is CASSFYGQGITEAFF. Complete variable domain (other parts from reference TRBV5-1 and TRBJ1-1): KAGVTQTPRYLIKTRGQQVTLSCSPISGHRSVSWYQQTPGQGLQFLFEYFSETQRNKGNFPGRFSGRQFSNSRSEMNVSTLELGDSALYLCASSFYGQGITEAFFGQGTRLTVV.

This clone occurred a few times. J is TRBJ2-2 and V is TRBV7-9, with D unclear. CDR3 length equals 13 residues. Germline CDR1 is SEHNR and CDR2 is FQNEAQ (reference sequence). V dropped 3 bases and J dropped 7 bases, with 9 bases sitting between them. The CDR3 loop is CASSFSTSGELFF. The CDR3 DNA reads TGTGCCAGCAGCTTTTCGACAAGCGGGGAGCTGTTTTTT.

The CDR3 coding sequence is TGTGCCAGCAGTTACGCGTCAGGGGGGTCGTTCGAGCAGTACTTC. This sequence encodes CASSYASGGSFEQYF. The chain recombines TRBV6-2 or TRBV6-3 with TRBJ2-7; weak D call: TRBD1 (7 bases). Germline CDR1 is MNHEY and CDR2 is SVGEGT. Trimming cost V 2 bases and J 6 bases, with 17 bases left between them. This CDR3 is 15 amino acids long.

This clone was observed once. The J gene is TRBJ2-1, the V gene TRBV12-3 or TRBV12-4, with 8 bases that match TRBD2. This CDR3 comprises 13 residues. The V segment lost 6 bases and the J segment 9 bases; nucleotides outside the gene matches: 7. Written as DNA, the CDR3 is TGTGCCAGCAGCCCAGGACTAGCCGGTGAGCAGTTCTTC. It encodes CASSPGLAGEQFF.

V is TRBV27 and J is TRBJ1-6, with a weak D call TRBD1 (5 bases). The V gene lost 1 base and the J gene lost 5 bases, with 9 bases spanning the gap. Per the germline V gene, CDR1 is MNHEY and CDR2 is SMNVEV (reference sequence). CDR3 length: 15 amino acids. The CDR3 region has the DNA TGTGCCAGCAGTTTATTTGGGACTAATAATTCACCCCTCCACTTT. This encodes CASSLFGTNNSPLHF.

This clone was detected once. The CDR3 protein is CASSLLGQGFNSPLHF. DNA for the CDR3: TGTGCCAGCAGCTTATTAGGACAGGGGTTTAATTCACCCCTCCACTTT. V and J are TRBV5-6 and TRBJ1-6; 9 bases are shared with TRBD1. The CDR3 has 16 amino acids. With 2 bases clipped from V and 6 bases from J, the junction kept 6 bases outside the gene matches. From germline, CDR1 is SGHDT and CDR2 YYEEEE. Complete variable domain (other parts from reference TRBV5-6 and TRBJ1-6): DAGVTQSPTHLIKTRGQQVTLRCSPKSGHDTVSWYQQALGQGPQFIFQYYEEEERQRGNFPDRFSGHQFPNYSSELNVNALLLGDSALYLCASSLLGQGFNSPLHFGNGTRLTVT.

The chain is built from TRBV5-5 and TRBJ1-4; D is unresolved. The ends were cut back, 4 bases at V and 2 bases at J, with 12 bases in the middle. CDR3 length: 15 amino acids. Germline V lookup: CDR1 SGHKS, CDR2 YYEKEE (reference sequence). CDR3 nucleotides: TGTGCCAGCAGCCCCCGGGAGACGACTAATGAAAAACTGTTTTTT. Translation: CASSPRETTNEKLFF. The whole variable domain, remainder taken from reference TRBV5-5 and TRBJ1-4, is DAGVTQSPTHLIKTRGQQVTLRCSPISGHKSVSWYQQVLGQGPQFIFQYYEKEERGRGNFPDRFSARQFPNYSSELNVNALLLGDSALYLCASSPRETTNEKLFFGSGTQLSVL.

The rearrangement uses TRBV15 and TRBJ2-1; TRBD2 matches at 8 bases. Per the germline V gene, CDR1 is LNHNV and CDR2 is YYDKDF (reference sequence). The CDR3 is 17 residues long. J gave up 0 bases and V 2 bases, and 6 bases lay outside the gene matches. The CDR3 loop reads CATSRSLAGSSYNEQFF. As DNA, the CDR3 is TGTGCCACCAGCAGAAGTTTAGCGGGGAGCTCCTACAATGAGCAGTTCTTC.

V is TRBV5-6 and J is TRBJ2-3; TRBD2 aligns across 13 bases. This CDR3 spans 17 amino acids. V was pared by 0 bases and J by 2 bases, with 3 bases of the junction left unmatched. Per the germline V gene, CDR1 is SGHDT and CDR2 is YYEEEE. The CDR3 region is CASSLVLAGGPTDTQYF. The CDR3 region has the DNA TGTGCCAGCAGCTTGGTACTAGCGGGGGGGCCCACAGATACGCAGTATTTT.

The V gene is TRBV27, the J gene TRBJ1-5, with D possibly being TRBD1 (5 bases). The CDR3 has 14 residues. CDR1 and CDR2 (germline): MNHEY, SMNVEV (reference sequence). Trimming took off 1 base at V and 3 bases at J, with 7 bases between the two ends. The DNA of the CDR3 is TGTGCCAGCAGTTTATTCAGGGACAATCAGCCCCAGCATTTT. It is translated as CASSLFRDNQPQHF.

This sequence joins TRBV19 and TRBJ2-2; D perhaps matches TRBD2 (5 bases). The CDR3 extends over 13 amino acids. V shed 7 bases and J shed 3 bases, with 9 bases lying between them. Germline CDR1 is LNHDA and CDR2 is SQIVND (reference sequence). In DNA, the CDR3 is TGTGCCAGTAAGCGGAGAGACACCGGGGAGCTGTTTTTT. This codes for CASKRRDTGELFF.

This clone appeared a single time. The rearrangement links TRBV4-1 to TRBJ1-5, with 8 positions matching TRBD1. With V trimmed by 3 bases and J by 6 bases, 7 bases remained unmatched. In germline, CDR1 is MGHRA, CDR2 YSYEKL. There are 15 residues in the CDR3. CDR3 amino acids: CASSQQGQGTQPQHF. The CDR3 DNA follows: TGCGCCAGCAGCCAGCAAGGACAGGGCACTCAGCCCCAGCATTTT.

V usage is TRBV30 and J usage is TRBJ1-2; D possibly corresponds to TRBD1 (5 bases). The germline CDR1 and CDR2 sequences are GTSNPN and SVGIG (reference sequence). This CDR3 has 12 residues. V was pared by 1 base and J by 3 bases, with 6 bases between. This CDR3 reads CAWSARDYGYTF. CDR3 in DNA: TGTGCCTGGAGTGCCAGGGACTATGGCTACACCTTC.

The chain employs TRBV9 and TRBJ2-2, with 10 bases identical to TRBD1. The V gene end was trimmed by 3 bases and the J gene end by 3 bases; junction bases not matched to a gene: 2. The CDR3 loop spans 15 amino acids. Per germline, CDR1 SGDLS and CDR2 YYNGEE. Here the CDR3 reads CASSEGQGHTGELFF. CDR3 sequence (DNA): TGTGCCAGCAGCGAGGGACAGGGGCACACCGGGGAGCTGTTTTTT. The entire variable domain, with the rest obtained from reference TRBV9 and TRBJ2-2, is as follows: DSGVTQTPKHLITATGQRVTLRCSPRSGDLSVYWYQQSLDQGLQFLIQYYNGEERAKGNILERFSAQQFPDLHSELNLSSLELGDSALYFCASSEGQGHTGELFFGEGSRLTVL.

The chain couples TRBV2 to TRBJ2-3; D gene uncertain. V gave up 6 bases and J gave up 1 base, with 8 bases separating them. The CDR3 runs 13 residues. Germline CDR1 reads SNHLY; CDR2 reads FYNNEI. The CDR3 nucleotides are TGTGCCAGCAGGGCTTTGGGCACAGATACGCAGTATTTT. Protein product: CASRALGTDTQYF. The variable domain in full, with the rest retrieved from reference TRBV2 and TRBJ2-3, is EPEVTQTPSHQVTQMGQEVILRCVPISNHLYFYWYRQILGQKVEFLVSFYNNEISEKSEIFDDQFSVERPDGSNFTLKIRSTKLEDSAMYFCASRALGTDTQYFGPGTRLTVL.

The chain uses TRBV5-4 and TRBJ1-6, with a weak D call TRBD1 (6 bases). Trimming shortened V by 5 bases and J by 0 bases, and 15 bases separated the two germline ends. This CDR3 is built from 17 residues. In germline, CDR1 is SGHNT, CDR2 YYREEE (reference sequence). This CDR3 is CASSGGAGSSYNSPLHF. The CDR3 DNA reads TGTGCCAGCAGTGGGGGGGCGGGAAGCTCCTATAATTCACCCCTCCACTTT.

The chain recombines TRBV11-2 with TRBJ2-1; 7 bases fit TRBD2. CDR3 length: 16 residues. CDR1 and CDR2 from the germline V gene are SGHAT and FQNNGV. Germline trimming cut 1 base from V and 8 bases from J; bases unmatched to any gene: 11. CDR3 in amino acids: CASSLGDYPVRDEQFF. Here the CDR3 DNA reads TGTGCCAGCAGCTTAGGGGACTATCCTGTTAGGGATGAGCAGTTCTTC.

V gene TRBV29-1 combines with J gene TRBJ1-3; 9 nucleotides line up with TRBD1. The CDR3 is 15 residues long. J gave up 0 bases and V 7 bases, and 7 bases lay outside the gene matches. Looked up from germline, CDR1 is SQVTM and CDR2 is ANQGSEA. The CDR3 is CSGSTGGGSGNTIYF. In DNA, the CDR3 is TGCAGCGGTAGTACAGGGGGCGGCTCTGGAAACACCATATATTTT.

The rearrangement links TRBV4-1 to TRBJ1-2; D not certain. Trimming removed 6 bases at V and 3 bases at J, with 20 bases between. This CDR3 is built from 16 residues. Germline CDR1 and CDR2: MGHRA and YSYEKL. The CDR3 DNA is TGCGCCAGCAGTCGCCATCTCCGGGGAGGCGACTATGGCTACACCTTC. This sequence encodes CASSRHLRGGDYGYTF.

The chain combines TRBV19 with TRBJ2-7; D might be TRBD2 (5 bases). The V end lost 1 base, the J end lost 7 bases, and 14 bases lay between the germline ends. CDR3 size: 14 residues. CDR1 and CDR2 from the germline V gene are LNHDA and SQIVND (reference sequence). The CDR3 is CASSIGTRRREQYF. The CDR3 region has the DNA TGTGCCAGTAGTATAGGGACCCGAAGGAGGGAGCAGTACTTC.

This chain joins TRBV29-1 and TRBJ2-2, with a weak D call TRBD1 (5 bases). Germline loops: CDR1 SQVTM, CDR2 ANQGSEA. This CDR3 comprises 15 residues. V was shortened by 4 bases and J by 2 bases, with 14 bases between the two germline ends. The CDR3 loop is CSVGRQSPNTGELFF. Written as DNA, the CDR3 is TGCAGCGTTGGCCGACAGAGCCCAAACACCGGGGAGCTGTTTTTT.

This chain joins TRBV12-3 or TRBV12-4 and TRBJ1-5; 9 bases are a match to TRBD1. The CDR3 is 13 amino acids. With V trimmed by 5 bases and J by 7 bases, 3 bases remained unmatched. DNA of the CDR3: TGTGCCAGCAGTACAGGGGGCGGCCAGCCCCAGCATTTT. Translated, it gives CASSTGGGQPQHF.

The chain combines TRBV19 with TRBJ1-6, with 7 bases matching TRBD1. The CDR3 runs to 15 residues. Germline V gene data show CDR1 as LNHDA and CDR2 as SQIVND (reference sequence). Unmatched junction bases numbered 7, after V lost 6 bases and J lost 5 bases. The CDR3 region is CASSNRDSNNSPLHF. The CDR3 DNA is TGTGCCAGTAGCAACCGGGACAGCAATAATTCACCCCTCCACTTT.

The genes are TRBV12-3 or TRBV12-4 and TRBJ1-2; D may be TRBD1 (6 bases). V was trimmed by 2 bases and J by 8 bases, leaving 9 bases between them. CDR3 size: 12 residues. The CDR3 reads CASSLLDRGYTF. CDR3 nucleotides: TGTGCCAGCAGTTTATTGGACAGAGGCTACACCTTC.